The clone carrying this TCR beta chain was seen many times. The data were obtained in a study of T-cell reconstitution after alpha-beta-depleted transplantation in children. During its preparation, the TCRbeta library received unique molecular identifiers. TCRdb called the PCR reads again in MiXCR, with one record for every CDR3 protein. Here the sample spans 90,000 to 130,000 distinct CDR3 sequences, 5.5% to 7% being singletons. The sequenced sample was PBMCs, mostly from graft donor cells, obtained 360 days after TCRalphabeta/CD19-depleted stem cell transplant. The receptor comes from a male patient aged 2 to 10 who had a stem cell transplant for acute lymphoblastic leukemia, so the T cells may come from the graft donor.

CDR3: CASRRDRGHTGELFF. CDR3 DNA sequence: TGTGCCAGCCGCCGGGACAGGGGTCACACCGGGGAGCTGTTTTTT. The rearrangement uses TRBV9 and TRBJ2-2, with 10 positions matching TRBD1. Losses at the gene ends were 7 bases for V and 3 bases for J; bases not matched to a gene: 6. CDR3 length equals 15 residues. From germline, CDR1 is SGDLS and CDR2 YYNGEE.